A single sample gave rise to the 24 T cell receptor beta chains below, sequenced in a study of blood T cell repertoires in COVID-19 (TCRdb year 2020). The library was obtained by the immunoSEQ multiplex PCR assay. This immuneACCESS table, as held by TCRdb, lists in-frame sequences with V and J called but not all clones. Of the missing ones, under half trace to an unresolved V gene in checked studies; the others have no known cause. This sample comprises some 420,000 clones, 80% to 90% of them detected only once. The top ten clonotypes cover about 1.1% of the sample. What was sequenced was PBMCs or T cells enriched from blood (not recorded which). Receptors were obtained from a man aged 30 to 45 who had recovered from COVID-19.

The CDR3, as DNA: TGCGCCAGCAGCTTGGCGCGGGGATTTAGCACAGATACGCAGTATTTT. Translating it yields CASSLARGFSTDTQYF. The chain joins TRBV5-1 to TRBJ2-3; perhaps TRBD2 as D (6 bases). The V end lost 0 bases, the J end lost 0 bases, and 11 bases lay between the germline ends. The germline V gene has CDR1 SGHRS and CDR2 YFSETQ. The CDR3 is made up of 16 amino acids.

Only one count was recorded for this clone. The chain employs TRBV4-1 and TRBJ2-5, with 11 bases fitting TRBD2. CDR1 MGHRA and CDR2 YSYEKL come from the germline V gene. The trim removed 5 bases at V and 9 bases at J, leaving 8 bases unmatched. CDR3 length equals 14 residues. DNA for the CDR3: TGCGCCAGCAGCAAGACTAGCGGGGCGCCTCCCCAGTACTTC. Amino acid sequence: CASSKTSGAPPQYF.

Worth noting for this clone: The identical CDR3 is also encoded by other nucleotide sequences in the sample. This chain connects TRBV5-1 to TRBJ2-1; 7 positions agree with TRBD2. Trimming at V came to 0 bases and at J to 1 base, leaving 4 bases not matched to a gene. The CDR3 consists of 16 residues. The germline V gene encodes CDR1 SGHRS and CDR2 YFSETQ. For the CDR3, the DNA is TGCGCCAGCAGCTTGGATCCTAGCGGTTCCTACAATGAGCAGTTCTTC. Translation gives CASSLDPSGSYNEQFF.

The J gene is TRBJ2-3, the V gene TRBV10-3; D uncertain. CDR1 ENHRY and CDR2 SYGVKD come from the germline V gene. The CDR3 totals 14 residues. V lost 4 bases and J 4 bases, leaving 12 bases between the germline ends. The CDR3 nucleotides are TGTGCCATCAGTGCGGAAACTACGGCAGATACGCAGTATTTT. It codes for CAISAETTADTQYF.

J is TRBJ1-1 and V is TRBV5-5; TRBD1 matches 7 bases. Germline CDR1 is SGHKS and CDR2 is YYEKEE (reference sequence). Trimming took 5 bases from V and 1 from J; bases not matched to a gene: 8. CDR3 length: 15 amino acids. The CDR3 loop is CASSLQGIGNTEAFF. The CDR3 DNA sequence: TGTGCCAGCAGTCTACAGGGGATCGGGAACACTGAAGCTTTCTTT.

The V and J genes are TRBV18 and TRBJ2-7; D ambiguous. The CDR3 covers 14 residues. V was cut by 2 bases and J by 3 bases, with 11 bases left in between. CDR1 and CDR2 (germline): KGHSH, LQKENI. As DNA, the CDR3 is TGTGCCAGCTCACCAGCGGCCGATAACTACGAGCAGTACTTC. It encodes CASSPAADNYEQYF.

The chain uses TRBV5-5 and TRBJ2-2, with 10 bases lining up with TRBD2. Germline V gives CDR1 SGHKS, CDR2 YYEKEE (reference sequence). This CDR3 region has 18 residues. Unmatched junction bases numbered 22, after V lost 4 bases and J lost 13 bases. CDR3 region: CASSIGTSDLLTPGGLFF. The CDR3 nucleotides read TGTGCCAGCAGCATAGGGACTAGCGATCTACTGACCCCGGGTGGGCTGTTTTTT. The complete variable domain, with remaining parts taken from reference TRBV5-5 and TRBJ2-2, reads DAGVTQSPTHLIKTRGQQVTLRCSPISGHKSVSWYQQVLGQGPQFIFQYYEKEERGRGNFPDRFSARQFPNYSSELNVNALLLGDSALYLCASSIGTSDLLTPGGLFFGEGSRLTVL.

This chain links TRBV24-1 with TRBJ2-3, with 13 bases fitting TRBD2. Germline lookup yields CDR1 KGHDR and CDR2 SFDVKD. Trimming cost V 9 bases and J 3 bases; bases outside gene matches: 8. CDR3 length: 16 amino acids. The CDR3 nucleotides read TGTGCCACCGGGGCGGGACTAGCGGGAAGTACAGATACGCAGTATTTT. It encodes CATGAGLAGSTDTQYF.

This clone showed up just once. J is TRBJ2-1 and V is TRBV7-2; 9 positions match TRBD1. In germline, CDR1 is SGHTA, CDR2 FQGNSA. Trimming cost V 0 bases and J 5 bases; bases outside gene matches: 2. This CDR3 is 15 amino acids long. The CDR3 loop is CASSLAHRGHNEQFF. The CDR3 region has the DNA TGTGCCAGCAGCTTAGCTCACAGGGGGCACAATGAGCAGTTCTTC.

The gene calls are TRBV25-1 and TRBJ1-1; the match to TRBD1 covers 9 bases. Germline V gives CDR1 MGHDK, CDR2 SYGVNS. V dropped 6 bases and J dropped 1; count of bases not matched to a gene: 3. The CDR3 totals 14 residues. The CDR3 coding sequence is TGTGCCAGCAGGGGGGGACAGGGGAACACTGAAGCTTTCTTT. Its protein is CASRGGQGNTEAFF.

For the CDR3, the DNA is TGTGCCAGTAGTACCGGGACAGGTGAGGGTTACGAGCAGTACTTC. Translating gives CASSTGTGEGYEQYF. The rearrangement uses TRBV19 and TRBJ2-7; TRBD1 matches at 8 bases. CDR1 is LNHDA, CDR2 SQIVND, per germline (reference sequence). Germline trimming cut 4 bases from V and 4 bases from J; bases unmatched to any gene: 9. CDR3 length: 15 amino acids.

The chain is built from TRBV20-1 and TRBJ2-1; 7 bases are a match to TRBD2. The germline CDR1 and CDR2 sequences are DFQATT and SNEGSKA (reference sequence). V lost 3 bases to trimming and J lost 5 bases; unmatched junction nucleotides: 10. This CDR3 is 15 amino acids long. The CDR3 nucleotides are TGCAGTGCTAGTCTAGGCGGGAGTTTGGACAATGAGCAGTTCTTC. Its translation: CSASLGGSLDNEQFF.

This rearrangement joins TRBV2 to TRBJ1-4; weak D call: TRBD1 (5 bases). Between the trimmed V and J ends, which lost 0 bases and 8 bases, there was a span of 10 bases. The CDR3 length is 14 residues. Germline V gene lookup returns CDR1 SNHLY and CDR2 FYNNEI. This CDR3 is CASSEALKGEKLFF. The CDR3 nucleotides read TGTGCCAGCAGTGAAGCGCTTAAGGGGGAAAAACTGTTTTTT.

The chain is built from TRBV30 and TRBJ2-1, with D possibly TRBD1 on 6 matching bases. Per the germline V gene, CDR1 is GTSNPN and CDR2 is SVGIG (reference sequence). The CDR3 has 12 amino acids. V lost 3 bases and J 3 bases, leaving 6 bases between the germline ends. The CDR3 DNA is TGTGCCTGGAGCAGGGGCTACAATGAGCAGTTCTTC. Amino acid sequence: CAWSRGYNEQFF.

The DNA for the CDR3 is TGTGCCACCAGTGGAACAACAGGGGGCGCGGATGGCTACACCTTC. Translating gives CATSGTTGGADGYTF. The chain recombines TRBV24-1 with TRBJ1-2; TRBD1 aligns across 9 bases. Trimming took 5 bases from V and 6 from J; bases not matched to a gene: 9. Per germline, CDR1 KGHDR and CDR2 SFDVKD. This CDR3 comprises 15 residues.

The chain combines TRBV30 with TRBJ1-3; the D is unclear. V lost 8 bases to trimming and J lost 2 bases, with 19 bases between them. Germline V gene sequence: CDR1 GTSNPN, CDR2 SVGIG (reference sequence). The CDR3 is 15 amino acids. This chain's CDR3 is CAGYSLRATGNTIYF. CDR3 bases: TGTGCCGGCTATTCGTTGAGGGCGACTGGAAACACCATATATTTT. Full variable domain (remainder filled in from reference TRBV30 and TRBJ1-3): SQTIHQWPATLVQPVGSPLSLECTVEGTSNPNLYWYRQAAGRGLQLLFYSVGIGQISSEVPQNLSASRPQDRQFILSSKKLLLSDSGFYLCAGYSLRATGNTIYFGEGSWLTVV.

V gene TRBV9 combines with J gene TRBJ1-2; tentatively, D is TRBD1 (5 bases). V was clipped by 1 base and J by 4 bases, with 14 bases between them. The V gene's germline CDR1 is SGDLS and CDR2 YYNGEE. The CDR3 covers 15 residues. The CDR3 sequence: CASSVNYGHPYGYTF. In DNA form, the CDR3 reads TGTGCCAGCAGCGTAAATTATGGACACCCCTATGGCTACACCTTC. The full variable domain, completed using reference TRBV9 and TRBJ1-2, is DSGVTQTPKHLITATGQRVTLRCSPRSGDLSVYWYQQSLDQGLQFLIQYYNGEERAKGNILERFSAQQFPDLHSELNLSSLELGDSALYFCASSVNYGHPYGYTFGSGTRLTVV.

This chain links TRBV15 with TRBJ2-3; 9 bases are a match to TRBD2. CDR1 is LNHNV and CDR2 is YYDKDF in the germline V gene (reference sequence). This CDR3 has 16 amino acids. V was clipped by 3 bases and J by 2 bases; unmatched bases: 6. CDR3 nucleotides: TGTGCCACCAGCAGGCGACTAGCGGCTCACACAGATACGCAGTATTTT. Translated: CATSRRLAAHTDTQYF.

This clone was counted a single time. The chain joins TRBV11-2 to TRBJ1-1, with a weak D call TRBD1 (5 bases). Trimming shortened V by 5 bases and J by 6 bases, and 13 bases separated the two germline ends. Germline-derived CDR1 and CDR2 are SGHAT and FQNNGV. The CDR3 runs to 13 residues. CDR3 sequence: CASSPGPGAEAFF. CDR3 DNA sequence: TGTGCCAGCAGCCCCGGCCCGGGGGCTGAAGCTTTCTTT.

The chain has TRBV19 and TRBJ1-2; the D gene is possibly TRBD1 (6 bases). Looked up from germline, CDR1 is LNHDA and CDR2 is SQIVND (reference sequence). The CDR3 loop spans 14 amino acids. Trimming removed 6 bases from V and 4 bases from J, with 15 bases in between. Here the CDR3 reads CASRRDTGSYGYTF. As DNA, the CDR3 is TGTGCCAGTAGGAGGGACACAGGGAGCTATGGCTACACCTTC.

The chain is built from TRBV19 and TRBJ2-5, with 8 bases aligning to TRBD1. The CDR3 has 14 residues. Losses at the gene ends were 6 bases for V and 4 bases for J; bases not matched to a gene: 7. CDR1 and CDR2 from the germline V gene are LNHDA and SQIVND (reference sequence). CDR3 sequence (DNA): TGTGCCAGTAGATTGGACAGGGATCGAGAGACCCAGTACTTC. Protein: CASRLDRDRETQYF.

This chain joins TRBV11-2 and TRBJ2-5; 12 nucleotides agree with TRBD2. Germline V gene sequence: CDR1 SGHAT, CDR2 FQNNGV. The CDR3 contains 15 residues. The ends lost 3 bases at V and 4 bases at J; junction bases unmatched: 3. CDR3 bases: TGTGCCAGCAGCTTTCTAGCGGGAGGGGTAGAGACCCAGTACTTC. Translated: CASSFLAGGVETQYF. Drawing the rest from reference TRBV11-2 and TRBJ2-5, the complete variable domain is EAGVAQSPRYKIIEKRQSVAFWCNPISGHATLYWYQQILGQGPKLLIQFQNNGVVDDSQLPKDRFSAERLKGVDSTLKIQPAKLEDSAVYLCASSFLAGGVETQYFGPGTRLLVL.

This clone has just one count. The chain couples TRBV19 to TRBJ1-5, with 7 bases fitting TRBD1. This CDR3 contains 16 residues. The germline V gene encodes CDR1 LNHDA and CDR2 SQIVND (reference sequence). The trim removed 11 bases at V and 0 bases at J, leaving 13 bases unmatched. The chain's CDR3 is CAAAARTGNSNQPQHF. The CDR3, as DNA: TGTGCCGCTGCAGCCCGGACAGGTAATAGCAATCAGCCCCAGCATTTT.

The J gene is TRBJ1-2, the V gene TRBV7-9; TRBD1 agrees at 9 bases. After removal of 5 bases from V and 6 bases from J, the junction contained 7 bases not matched to a gene. CDR3 size: 14 residues. Germline V gene sequence: CDR1 SEHNR, CDR2 FQNEAQ (reference sequence). CDR3 sequence: CASSPGQGRNGYTF. In DNA, the CDR3 is TGTGCCAGCAGCCCAGGACAGGGGCGTAATGGCTACACCTTC.